The 3 T cell receptor beta chains in this list originate from one sample, sequenced in a study of shared clonotypes between healthy human individuals. Sequencing was performed with immunoSEQ multiplex PCR; in TCRdb, only in-frame clones are kept and a portion is missing. Of 2 million to 2.5 million clones listed, roughly 90% are singletons. The sequenced material came from naive CD4+ T cells from PBMCs. Documented subset: CD45RA+ positively selected. The receptors were gathered from a man aged 18 to 29 in good health. Some clones in this sample may be carry-over from other donors' samples.

This chain joins TRBV5-6 and TRBJ2-5; D not certain. CDR3 length equals 12 residues. The germline gives CDR1 SGHDT, CDR2 YYEEEE. Trimming removed 4 bases at V and 3 bases at J, with 7 bases between. CDR3 residues: CASSRQKETQYF. DNA of the CDR3: TGTGCCAGCAGCCGTCAAAAAGAGACCCAGTACTTC.

This chain links TRBV7-2 with TRBJ2-3; D call uncertain. CDR3 size: 14 residues. Germline CDR1 and CDR2: SGHTA and FQGNSA. V lost 3 bases, J lost 2 bases, and 9 bases lay in between. This CDR3 reads CASSFNSNTDTQYF. The CDR3 nucleotides are TGTGCCAGCAGCTTCAACAGCAACACAGATACGCAGTATTTT.

This clone was counted a few times. The chain uses TRBV5-1 and TRBJ1-1; D gene ambiguous. The CDR3 covers 13 residues. Germline loops: CDR1 SGHRS, CDR2 YFSETQ. Trimming stripped 5 bases from V and 0 bases from J, with 8 bases between. The DNA for the CDR3 is TGCGCCAGCAGGAGTACAGTGAACACTGAAGCTTTCTTT. It codes for CASRSTVNTEAFF.